This T cell receptor (beta chain) derives from a study of T cell responses to AZD1222 COVID-19 vaccine. General observations from the study: When two AZD1222 doses had been given, Spike-specific TCR breadth and depth rose. A reported finding is that nearly half of spike-specific TCRs target unmutated variant regions. Only after the peak T cell response were repertoires sampled.

The germline gives CDR1 DFQATT, CDR2 SNEGSKA (reference sequence). With 3 bases clipped from V and 1 base from J, the junction kept 5 bases outside the gene matches. The CDR3 consists of 14 residues. Repertoires were generated with immunoSEQ multiplex PCR, while TCRdb's copy carries only in-frame clones and drops some. The sample lists 130,000 or so clones; around 92% were seen once. Points on this clone: Its antigen remains unidentified.

Source: peripheral blood, taken 28 days after the second AZD1222 dose. The chain is built from TRBV20-1 and TRBJ1-1; 7 nucleotides line up with TRBD1. The clonotype comes from an adult who received the AZD1222 COVID-19 vaccine. CDR3 amino acids: CSASTGAGNTEAFF. The CDR3 DNA reads TGCAGTGCTAGTACAGGGGCAGGGAACACTGAAGCTTTCTTT.